This TCR beta chain was found in a study of OX40 agonist ivuxolimab in advanced cancers. Turning to the overall study: The costimulatory receptor OX40 (CD134) was targeted by ivuxolimab, a fully human IgG2 agonistic monoclonal antibody. Prior anti-PD-1, anti-PD-L1 or anti-CTLA-4 therapy was permitted, and checkpoint inhibitors had been received by approximately 39% of dose-escalation patients. Of the approximately 50 dose-escalation patients, hepatocellular carcinoma was present in approximately 20, melanoma in roughly 15, renal cell carcinoma in 9 and head and neck cancer in 9. The paper describes the monotherapy dose-escalation part (N of about 47 patients) of the phase I trial of ivuxolimab. Peripheral TCRbeta sequencing aimed to test whether ivuxolimab altered TCR sequence diversity and caused clonal T-cell expansion. Intravenous ivuxolimab was administered to patients every 2 weeks at six dose levels: 0.01, 0.1, 0.3, 1.5, 3 and 10 mg/kg. Partial responses occurred in three dose-escalation patients: two with cutaneous melanoma and one with hepatocellular carcinoma. The dose-escalation cohort was roughly 87% male with a mean age of about 54 years, ranging from roughly 23 to 85.

V was cut back by 4 bases and J by 4 bases, leaving a gap of 20 bases between them. CDR1 and CDR2, looked up from the germline V gene, are SGHRS and YFSETQ. The CDR3 holds 16 amino acids from the cysteine to the phenylalanine. The only DNA kept is the CDR3, 48 bases in frame from the first base. What the authors observed across the whole study: At doses from 0.1 to 3.0 mg/kg, clonal expansion was seen in both CD4+ and CD8+ blood T cells between baseline and week 6. Low levels of normalized T-cell clonal expansion were also shown by some nonresponding patients. In the 0.1-3.0 mg/kg groups, partial responders had among the lowest normalized peripheral clonal expansion, particularly in CD8+ T cells. On average, CD8+ T cells showed more expanded clones than CD4+ T cells after ivuxolimab. The antigen specificity of the peripheral T cells that underwent clonal expansion was not determined.

Patients with autoimmune disease history or receiving systemic immunosuppression were excluded from the trial. Peripheral blood for TCR sequencing was collected from all dose cohorts at baseline, on cycle 4 day 1, and on cycle 7 day 1. The samples were drawn from a first-in-human, open-label, multicenter phase I dose-escalation trial of ivuxolimab. Adults with locally advanced or metastatic melanoma, renal cell carcinoma, hepatocellular carcinoma or head and neck squamous cell carcinoma were enrolled in the trial. CD4+ and CD8+ T cells were sorted separately from peripheral blood before TCR sequencing. Genomic DNA was isolated from the sorted cells so that the TCRbeta CDR3 region could be sequenced. TCRbeta CDR3 regions were sequenced using the immunoSEQ Assay. TCRdb re-hosts the immuneACCESS table, in-frame sequences only. Its copies lack some clones; in the studies checked, an unresolved V gene accounts for under half of them, and the cause for the rest is not known. The sample data list 100,000 to 150,000 clones, and approximately 90% of these were observed just once. Under 0.95% of the sample is in the top ten clones.

As concerns this clone: This receptor's antigen is unknown. Within one base of it there is no much larger clone, and no base qualities were kept.

The sample in question was CD4+ or CD8+ T cells sorted from blood, obtained in a trial of the OX40 agonist ivuxolimab. This receptor was identified in an adult with an advanced solid tumor such as melanoma, head and neck, liver or kidney cancer. The chain joins TRBV5-1 to TRBJ2-5; the D element could tentatively be TRBD1 or TRBD2, as 6 bases agree for each. The DNA reads as follows: TGCGCCAGCAGCCCGGGGGCCGGGACGGAGGCAGAGACCCAGTACTTC. This encodes CASSPGAGTEAETQYF.